These T cell receptor beta chains were read from a single sample in a study of T cells after posttransplantation cyclophosphamide. Repertoires were generated with immunoSEQ multiplex PCR, while TCRdb's copy carries only in-frame clones and drops some. The table lists around 15,000 clones, less than 85% of them singletons. This specimen was PBMCs, taken after allogeneic stem cell transplant with calcineurin inhibitor and methotrexate. Source of these receptors: a female patient aged 18-30 years who received an allogeneic stem cell transplant from an unrelated donor, was CMV-positive, and had acute and chronic GVHD. Some T cells may have originated in the graft donor. Each CDR3 is given with its conserved first and last residue. Each record gives: J gene, V gene, D gene, clone size, CDR3 protein, CDR3 DNA. A D gene is named only where the DNA matches it firmly. For some rows the clone size is stated as once, few or many, or as a class when expanded; others skip it.

>TRBJ2-1|TRBV5-1|TRBD2|once
CASSLREGVYNEQFF
TGCGCCAGCAGCTTGCGGGAGGGGGTCTACAATGAGCAGTTCTTC
>TRBJ2-1|TRBV28|-|-
CASSLPLVVGEQFF
TGTGCCAGCAGTTTACCCCTCGTAGTCGGTGAGCAGTTCTTC
>TRBJ2-7|TRBV6-1|TRBD2|-
CASGTSEMDYEQYF
TGTGCCAGTGGTACTAGCGAGATGGACTACGAGCAGTACTTC
>TRBJ1-1|TRBV6-5|TRBD1|-
CASKRQGIMTEAFF
TGTGCCAGCAAGAGACAGGGGATCATGACTGAAGCTTTCTTT
>TRBJ2-5|TRBV28|-|-
CASSIPGTQETQYF
TGTGCCAGCAGTATCCCGGGGACTCAAGAGACCCAGTACTTC
>TRBJ1-2|TRBV5-4|-|-
CASSLEAHRYYGYTF
TGTGCCAGCAGCTTGGAGGCTCACAGGTACTATGGCTACACCTTC
>TRBJ1-1|TRBV19|TRBD1|-
CASSAQQGEAFF
TGTGCCAGTAGCGCACAACAGGGGGAAGCTTTCTTT
>TRBJ1-2|TRBV4-1|-|-
CASSYGIDYGYTF
TGCGCCAGCAGCTACGGGATCGACTATGGCTACACCTTC
>TRBJ2-3|TRBV5-1|-|-
CASKQGFTDTQYF
TGCGCCAGCAAGCAGGGCTTCACAGATACGCAGTATTTT
>TRBJ2-7|TRBV6-1|TRBD1|-
CASKQGWGEQYF
TGTGCCAGCAAACAGGGGTGGGGCGAGCAGTACTTC
>TRBJ2-1|TRBV27|TRBD2|-
CASSLGSGRSYNEQFF
TGTGCCAGCAGTTTAGGGAGCGGGAGGTCCTACAATGAGCAGTTCTTC
>TRBJ2-5|TRBV28|TRBD2|-
CASRTGLAGFQETQYF
TGTGCCAGCAGGACGGGGCTAGCGGGATTCCAAGAGACCCAGTACTTC
>TRBJ2-1|TRBV11-2|TRBD2|-
CASSLTGGRRNEQFF
TGTGCCAGCAGCTTAACGGGAGGCAGGCGCAATGAGCAGTTCTTC
>TRBJ2-4|TRBV19|TRBD1|-
CASSIGDSKNIQYF
TGTGCCAGTAGTATAGGGGACAGCAAAAACATTCAGTACTTC
>TRBJ1-1|TRBV19|-|few
CASRSGNTEAFF
TGTGCCAGTAGATCAGGGAACACTGAAGCTTTCTTT
>TRBJ2-7|TRBV21-1|-|-
CASSKVSGRDLSYEQYF
TGTGCCAGCAGCAAAGTTAGCGGGAGGGATCTATCCTACGAGCAGTACTTC
>TRBJ2-6|TRBV19|TRBD1|-
CASSIGPRDRGRESRSGANVLTF
TGTGCCAGTAGTATAGGCCCCCGGGACAGGGGGCGAGAATCCCGCTCTGGGGCCAACGTCCTGACTTTC
>TRBJ2-7|TRBV19|-|-
CASSSGQYEQYF
TGTGCCAGTAGTAGTGGACAGTACGAGCAGTACTTC
>TRBJ2-3|TRBV5-4|TRBD1|-
CASSLWTGRDDTQYF
TGTGCCAGCAGCTTGTGGACAGGGCGAGATGATACGCAGTATTTT
>TRBJ2-5|TRBV2|-|-
CASSEPGGQETQYF
TGTGCCAGCAGTGAACCGGGTGGACAAGAGACCCAGTACTTC
>TRBJ1-2|TRBV28|TRBD1|-
CASSDRAANYGYTF
TGTGCCAGCAGCGACAGGGCAGCTAACTATGGCTACACCTTC
>TRBJ2-3|TRBV5-1|TRBD2|-
CASSLRGAGGAGGADTQYF
TGCGCCAGCAGCTTGAGGGGCGCGGGAGGCGCTGGAGGGGCAGATACGCAGTATTTT
>TRBJ2-7|TRBV5-6|-|-
CASSPRTDSSYEQYF
TGTGCCAGCAGCCCCCGGACCGACAGCTCCTACGAGCAGTACTTC
>TRBJ2-2|TRBV4-2|TRBD1|-
CASSWGAGGNTGELFF
TGTGCCAGCAGCTGGGGGGCAGGGGGCAACACCGGGGAGCTGTTTTTT
>TRBJ2-1|TRBV7-9|TRBD2|few
CASSPRLAGGGFNEQFF
TGTGCCAGCAGCCCTCGACTAGCGGGAGGCGGTTTCAATGAGCAGTTCTTC
>TRBJ2-1|TRBV11-2|TRBD2|-
CASRRTSGSGSEQFF
TGTGCCAGCAGGCGGACTAGCGGGAGTGGTAGTGAGCAGTTCTTC
>TRBJ2-1|TRBV11-3|TRBD2|-
CASSRGGEQFF
TGTGCCAGCAGCCGGGGGGGTGAGCAGTTCTTC
>TRBJ2-5|TRBV5-1|-|-
CASSLERALGETQYF
TGCGCCAGCAGCTTGGAGCGGGCCTTGGGGGAGACCCAGTACTTC
>TRBJ1-4|TRBV15|-|few
CATSRERGRLGGEKLFF
TGTGCCACCAGCAGAGAGCGTGGACGCCTGGGAGGTGAAAAACTGTTTTTT
>TRBJ1-1|TRBV7-9|TRBD1|few
CASSLTGVEAFF
TGTGCCAGCAGCTTAACAGGGGTTGAAGCTTTCTTT
>TRBJ2-7|TRBV19|-|-
CASRSKGQMNYEQYF
TGTGCCAGTAGAAGTAAAGGACAGATGAACTACGAGCAGTACTTC
>TRBJ2-5|TRBV14|TRBD1|-
CASSIRDRGRQTQYF
TGTGCCAGCAGCATCCGGGACAGGGGGCGGCAGACCCAGTACTTC
>TRBJ1-5|TRBV2|-|-
CASRALGGSNQPQHF
TGTGCCAGCAGAGCCCTAGGAGGGTCGAATCAGCCCCAGCATTTT
>TRBJ1-3|TRBV6-1|TRBD1|-
CASIHRDRSGNTIYF
TGTGCCAGCATTCACCGGGACAGGAGTGGAAACACCATATATTTT
>TRBJ2-5|TRBV7-9|TRBD2|-
CASSLGRGLDATQYF
TGTGCCAGCAGCTTAGGAAGGGGACTAGATGCGACCCAGTACTTC
>TRBJ2-1|TRBV19|TRBD2|-
CASSIVGGASYNEQFF
TGTGCCAGTAGTATAGTGGGAGGGGCCTCCTACAATGAGCAGTTCTTC
>TRBJ2-1|TRBV4-2|-|-
CASSQGLALSSYNEQFF
TGTGCCAGCAGCCAGGGCCTAGCGCTGAGCTCCTACAATGAGCAGTTCTTC
>TRBJ2-1|TRBV27|TRBD1|-
CASSPGTGYSNEQFF
TGTGCCAGCAGTCCCGGGACAGGGTACAGCAATGAGCAGTTCTTC
>TRBJ1-4|TRBV12-2|-|-
CASRLSTWGQGREKLFF
TGTGCAAGTCGCTTAAGTACGTGGGGGCAGGGCCGTGAAAAACTGTTTTTT
>TRBJ2-5|TRBV6-1|TRBD2|-
CASSASTGTRFETQYF
TGTGCCAGCAGTGCGTCGACCGGGACTAGATTTGAGACCCAGTACTTC
>TRBJ2-1|TRBV27|TRBD2|-
CASRRLAGANEQFF
TGTGCCAGCAGGCGACTAGCGGGAGCCAATGAGCAGTTCTTC
>TRBJ1-2|TRBV11-2|TRBD1|-
CASSTRDRAYGYTF
TGTGCCAGCAGCACCCGGGACAGGGCCTATGGCTACACCTTC
>TRBJ1-4|TRBV6-1|TRBD1|-
CASSRMDRKGEKLFF
TGTGCCAGCAGTCGTATGGACAGGAAGGGAGAAAAACTGTTTTTT
>TRBJ2-7|TRBV27|TRBD1|-
CASSLSKGGFGSGSYEQYF
TGTGCCAGCAGTTTATCGAAAGGGGGCTTCGGTTCCGGATCCTACGAGCAGTACTTC
>TRBJ2-5|TRBV6-5|TRBD2|-
CASSTSGRGYVQYF
TGTGCCAGCAGTACTAGCGGGAGGGGATATGTGCAGTACTTC
>TRBJ2-1|TRBV29-1|-|-
CSALQGHKYNNEQFF
TGCAGCGCCTTACAGGGACACAAATACAACAATGAGCAGTTCTTC
>TRBJ1-1|TRBV5-6|-|-
CASSLVQPRGTEAFF
TGTGCCAGCAGCTTGGTACAGCCTAGAGGGACTGAAGCTTTCTTT
>TRBJ2-1|TRBV7-2|-|-
CASSLRGRVNEQFF
TGTGCCAGCAGCTTAAGAGGCAGGGTCAATGAGCAGTTCTTC
>TRBJ2-1|TRBV19|TRBD2|-
CASTLGPPRGSSSYNEQFF
TGTGCCAGTACTCTAGGTCCCCCACGCGGGAGCTCTTCCTACAATGAGCAGTTCTTC